This T cell receptor beta chain came from a study of T cell responses to AZD1222 COVID-19 vaccine (dated by TCRdb to 2020 to 2023). A note on the overall study: AZD1222 recipients whose second dose came at about 4 weeks and those whose second dose came at about 12 weeks were combined into one group, since spike-specific TCR depth and breadth did not differ between the two schedules. TCR sequencing covered some 250 trial participants: 200 to 220 given two doses of AZD1222 and about 26 given two doses of MenACWY control vaccine. Trial participants were enrolled into age subgroups of 18-55, 56-69 and 70-plus years, which contained around 150, 29 and 61 TCR-sequenced participants, respectively.

The CDR3 regions of human TCRbeta chains were analyzed by immunosequencing. The original pipeline was this. TCRs in the repertoires were compared against a reference library of SARS-CoV-2-specific TCRs that had been generated with the MIRA antigen-specificity platform. Breadth was defined as the fraction of unique TCRs that were SARS-CoV-2-associated. Depth was defined as the fraction of total T cells that were SARS-CoV-2-associated. Using the MIRA data, every spike-specific TCR was mapped to the spike region that the TCR reacted to and assigned to either a CD4 or a CD8 class. Log10-transformed breadth and depth values were compared by one-way ANOVA with Sidak's multiple comparisons tests. In TCRdb, the immuneACCESS table is reduced to in-frame sequences with V and J assigned. These tables do not hold every clone; where another copy was compared, an unresolved V gene accounts for under half, and the others remain unexplained. The DNA gave D and trimming, while V, J and clone size come from that table. For this sample the table gives some 120,000 clones, of which approximately 93% were detected only once. In total, the top ten clones hold approximately 3.4% of the sample.

The CDR3, cysteine through phenylalanine, is 16 amino acids long. The only DNA kept is the CDR3, 48 bases in frame from the first base. CDR1 and CDR2, looked up from the germline V gene, are MNHEY and SVGAGI. V drops 2 bases and J drops 0 bases, leaving 10 bases in between. Here is what the overall study found, with its caveats: Epitopes outside the regions mutated in the B.1.351 and B.1.1.7 variants were reportedly recognized by nearly half of the unique spike-specific TCRs. Conclusions about previously exposed vaccinees are limited, since just five or six AZD1222 recipients were seropositive for SARS-CoV-2 at baseline. Participants were mostly white British and included more females than males, and it was suggested by the authors that clonal diversity may have been underestimated. In the small 56-69-year group, the increase in depth fell short of significance, most likely because of low power. Spike-specific TCR breadth and depth rose significantly after two AZD1222 doses compared with day 0 and with MenACWY recipients. The whole spike protein was spanned by vaccine-associated CD4 TCRs, and dominant responses were seen in regions 160-218 and 743-854. Because no samples from the day 14 peak response were available, repertoires could be characterized only after the peak T cell response.

In its sample, this clone was seen a few times. Its target antigen remains unknown. Nothing much larger sits one base from this clone, and base qualities are not available. The intended sense of this specimen's time point label: baseline before first vaccination. Samples from vaccinated people were obtained from the UK trials COV001 and COV002, which included a single-blind randomized controlled phase 2/3 trial of AZD1222 (ChAdOx1 nCoV-19) in healthy adults. For TCRbeta chain sequencing, PBMC samples were collected from trial participants at day 0 and at day 28 after the second dose. This TCR derives from an adult in good health. Recombination linked TRBV6-5 to TRBJ1-4, with TRBD1 as a weak D call on 5 bases. Sequencing used peripheral blood, obtained on day 0 of AZD1222 vaccination. The nucleotides read TGTGCCAGCAGTTACGGGCAGGGTGCAACTAATGAAAAACTGTTTTTT. The encoded protein is CASSYGQGATNEKLFF.